This T cell receptor beta chain was identified during a study of T-cell reconstitution after alpha-beta-depleted transplantation in children. Preparation of the TCRbeta library was carried out with unique molecular identifiers. TCRdb independently ran MiXCR on the PCR reads; one entry per CDR3 protein. The data show about 270,000 distinct CDR3 sequences, more than 8% seen once. This CDR3 comprises 15 residues. V dropped 0 bases and J dropped 5; count of bases not matched to a gene: 1. This material consisted of PBMCs from the stem cell graft donor, taken from the stem cell graft. V is TRBV12-3 or TRBV12-4 and J is TRBJ2-2; 9 positions agree with TRBD2. This clonotype originated in a human donor who donated a stem cell graft to a child with SCID. CDR3 nucleotides: TGTGCCAGCAGTTTAGCGCTAGCGGGGACCGGGGAGCTGTTTTTT. Amino acids: CASSLALAGTGELFF.